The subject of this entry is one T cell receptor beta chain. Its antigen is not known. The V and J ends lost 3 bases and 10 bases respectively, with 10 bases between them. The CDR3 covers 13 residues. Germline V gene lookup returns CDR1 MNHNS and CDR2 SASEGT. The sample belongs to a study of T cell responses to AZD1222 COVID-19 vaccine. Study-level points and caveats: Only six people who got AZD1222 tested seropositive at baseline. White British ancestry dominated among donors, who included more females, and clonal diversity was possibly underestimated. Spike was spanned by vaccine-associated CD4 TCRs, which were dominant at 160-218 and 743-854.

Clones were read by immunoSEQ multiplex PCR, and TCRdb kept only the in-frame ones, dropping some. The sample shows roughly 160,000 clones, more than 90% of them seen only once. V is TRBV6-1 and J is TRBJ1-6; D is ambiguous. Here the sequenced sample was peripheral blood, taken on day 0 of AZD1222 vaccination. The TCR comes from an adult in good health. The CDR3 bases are TGTGCCAGCAGTGATTGGGCTAGGTCACCCCTCCACTTT. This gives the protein CASSDWARSPLHF.